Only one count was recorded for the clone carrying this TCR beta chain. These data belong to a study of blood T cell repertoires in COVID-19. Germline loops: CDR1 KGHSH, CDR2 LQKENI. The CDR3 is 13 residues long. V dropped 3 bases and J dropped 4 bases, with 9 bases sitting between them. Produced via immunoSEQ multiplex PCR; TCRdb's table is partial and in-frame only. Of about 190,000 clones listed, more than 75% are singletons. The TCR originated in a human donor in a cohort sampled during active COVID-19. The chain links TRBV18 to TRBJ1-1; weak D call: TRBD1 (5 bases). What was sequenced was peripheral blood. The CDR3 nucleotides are TGTGCCAGCTCACCTGGAAGGGGCACTGAAGCTTTCTTT. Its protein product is CASSPGRGTEAFF.